This T cell receptor beta chain was recovered during a study of radiation and T cells in renal cell carcinoma. Time point: blood 2 weeks post-SBRT. Treatment noted: 15 Gy SBRT to primary tumor, nephrectomy 4 weeks later. Clear cell pathology was present in this patient's renal cell carcinoma. The germline V gene encodes CDR1 SGDLS and CDR2 YYNGEE. This CDR3 contains 20 residues. Findings and limits, study-wide: Top tumor clonotypes rose in blood 2 weeks post-radiation, then contracted.

Sequencing used immunoSEQ multiplex PCR; TCRdb keeps in-frame clones, though not all of them. This table has some 130,000 clones, roughly four fifths appearing once. As for this clone: Antigen specificity is unknown. One end of the junction does not line up with germline, which may come from a read error.

This specimen was blood, taken from a patient whose treatment included radiotherapy and nephrectomy. V and J are TRBV9 and TRBJ2-1; 10 bases agree with TRBD2. The source of this sequence is a woman aged 55-69 years with renal cell carcinoma. The CDR3 DNA follows: TGTGCCAGCAGCGTAGACCCAGGACTAGCGGCAACGAGCTCCTACAATCAGCAGTTCTTC. It encodes CASSVDPGLAATSSYNQQFF. Full variable domain (outside the CDR3, taken from reference TRBV9 and TRBJ2-1): DSGVTQTPKHLITATGQRVTLRCSPRSGDLSVYWYQQSLDQGLQFLIQYYNGEERAKGNILERFSAQQFPDLHSELNLSSLELGDSALYFCASSVDPGLAATSSYNQQFFGPGTRLTVL.